This T cell receptor (beta chain) comes out of a study of cytomegalovirus exposure and HLA in healthy donors. Study background: In an earlier analysis, 95 million to 130 million unique TCR beta sequences were found from some 200 million T cells. Broader study findings: Indistinguishable V segments such as TRBV6-2 and TRBV6-3 were excluded.

This clone has only a few counts. What it binds is unknown. Trimming took 2 bases from V and 7 from J, leaving 7 bases between them. This CDR3 has 12 amino acids. The germline V gene encodes CDR1 SGHTA and CDR2 FQGTGA. PCR primers comprised 60 Vbeta and 13 Jbeta primers. In the original workflow: An analysis performed later counted about 80 million unique TCR beta chains (around 9.9 million of them shared). The repertoire was sequenced with immunoSEQ multiplex PCR; TCRdb's copy has only in-frame clones and lacks some. V and J calls and clone size follow that table, whereas D and trimming were derived from the DNA. The data contain 90,000 to 150,000 clones, around 63% of them singletons.

Input material: PBMCs. The TCR was taken from a man aged 40-55 years in good health and CMV-seropositive. This chain uses TRBV7-3 with TRBJ2-3; D is possibly TRBD1 (5 bases). DNA for the CDR3: TGTGCCAGCAGCTTACAGGGAAATACGCAGTATTTT. Protein sequence: CASSLQGNTQYF.